This T cell receptor (beta chain) was sequenced for a study of cytomegalovirus exposure and HLA in healthy donors. Study-level findings and limits: Per a prior analysis, the majority of TCR beta V segments were productive roughly 90% or roughly 30% of the time. Presence/absence analyses rested on an assumption that sequencing depth was roughly uniform across donors. Researchers reported in a later analysis that common viral pathogens appeared linked to several top clusters. The study listed approximately 160 cytomegalovirus-associated TCR beta chains.

On this clone: What it binds is unknown.

PCR used 60 Vbeta primers and 13 Jbeta primers. Some clones are missing from TCRdb's copy, which holds only in-frame ones; the method was immunoSEQ multiplex PCR. Of more than 95,000 clones listed, 65% to 85% are singletons. The sequence derives from a female donor in good health and CMV-seropositive. What was sequenced was PBMCs.

The CDR3 sequence: CASSLGLAGVNEQFF. The DNA for the CDR3 is TGTGCCAGCAGCTTAGGGCTAGCGGGAGTTAATGAGCAGTTCTTC. The V call is TRBV7-9, the J call TRBJ2-1; 10 bases are a match to TRBD2. The CDR3 has 15 residues. CDR1 SEHNR and CDR2 FQNEAQ come from the germline V gene (reference sequence). V gave up 1 base and J gave up 7 bases; unmatched junction bases: 4.